This is a list of T cell receptor beta chains from one sample in a study of cytomegalovirus exposure and HLA in healthy donors. Sequencing was performed with immunoSEQ multiplex PCR; in TCRdb, only in-frame clones are kept and a portion is missing. This sample has about 98,000 clones, with more than 60% found just once. Specimen: PBMCs. These TCRs come from a man over 45 in good health and CMV-seronegative. The CDR3 runs from the conserved cysteine through the conserved F or W. The order of the fields is D gene, J gene, CDR3 length, V gene, clone size, CDR3 DNA, CDR3 protein. D genes are given only for firm matches. For some rows the clone size is stated as once, few or many, or as a class when expanded; others skip it.

-,TRBJ1-4,14,TRBV6-1,-,TGTGCCAGCAGTTCACATGCAACTAATGAAAAACTGTTTTTT,CASSSHATNEKLFF
-,TRBJ1-5,13,TRBV19,-,TGTGCCAGTAGTACCAGGGCGGGGGAGCCCCAGCATTTT,CASSTRAGEPQHF
-,TRBJ2-3,15,TRBV6-5,-,TGTGCCAGCAGTTACTCGAGTCTAGCAGCAGATACGCAGTATTTT,CASSYSSLAADTQYF
-,TRBJ2-7,12,TRBV6-1,few,TGTGCCAGCAGTGAGGCGGGTTACGAGCAGTACTTC,CASSEAGYEQYF
TRBD2,TRBJ2-3,18,TRBV27,-,TGTGCCAGCAGTTCACTAGCGGGGGGGCTATCTAGCACAGATACGCAGTATTTT,CASSSLAGGLSSTDTQYF
-,TRBJ1-1,13,TRBV19,-,TGTGCCAGTAGTGCCGTAACTCAGGATGGAGCTTTCTTT,CASSAVTQDGAFF
-,TRBJ2-5,14,TRBV5-1,once,TGCGCCAGCAGCTTGGACAGGGCCAAAGAGACCCAGTACTTC,CASSLDRAKETQYF
-,TRBJ2-5,13,TRBV28,few,TGTGCCAGCAGTTTGGTAGGGAGTGAGACCCAGTACTTC,CASSLVGSETQYF
-,TRBJ2-1,12,TRBV7-2,few,TGTGCCAGCAGCCCAGGGCCGGTGTCCCAGTTCTTC,CASSPGPVSQFF
-,TRBJ2-1,14,TRBV28,-,TGTGCCAGCAGTTTGGTCACAGTTTACAATGAGCAGTTCTTC,CASSLVTVYNEQFF
TRBD1,TRBJ2-7,17,TRBV7-8,-,TGTGCCAGCAGCGCCATGACCGGGACAGTGAGCTCCTACGAGCAGTACTTC,CASSAMTGTVSSYEQYF
-,TRBJ2-7,12,TRBV28,-,TGTGCCAGCAACACCGTAAGGGAGGAGCAGTACTTC,CASNTVREEQYF
TRBD1,TRBJ1-1,15,TRBV14,few,TGTGCCAGCAGCCAAAGACAGGGGGGGAACACTGAAGCTTTCTTT,CASSQRQGGNTEAFF
-,TRBJ1-1,11,TRBV21-1,-,TGTGCCAGCAGGGCCCGGCCGGGAGCTTTCTTT,CASRARPGAFF
-,TRBJ1-2,14,TRBV5-6,-,TGTGCCAGCAGCTTGCTTGACAGCCCCTATGGCTACACCTTC,CASSLLDSPYGYTF
TRBD1,TRBJ1-2,15,TRBV29-1,-,TGCAGCGTTCTTTACGGGACAGGGGGAGTCTATGGCTACACCTTC,CSVLYGTGGVYGYTF
-,TRBJ2-3,16,TRBV12-2,few,TGTGCAAGTCGCTTAGCTTGCGGTACCAGCACAGATACGCAGTATTTT,CASRLACGTSTDTQYF
TRBD2,TRBJ2-2,16,TRBV4-1,-,TGCGCCAGCAGCCAAGGTCCCGGGAGGACGAACGGGGAGCTGTTTTTT,CASSQGPGRTNGELFF
TRBD2,TRBJ2-7,11,TRBV30,once,TGTGCCTGGAGCGTAGCGGGCGAGCAGTACTTC,CAWSVAGEQYF
TRBD1,TRBJ1-4,16,TRBV28,-,TGTGCCAGCAGTTTCGCTGGGGGGACAGGGAATGAAAAACTGTTTTTT,CASSFAGGTGNEKLFF
-,TRBJ1-2,13,TRBV19,few,TGTGCCAGTACCCCGACAGTTCACTATGGCTACACCTTC,CASTPTVHYGYTF
-,TRBJ2-7,13,TRBV5-1,-,TGCGCCAGCAGCTCCTGGAGGGGGCGCGAGCAGTACTTC,CASSSWRGREQYF
-,TRBJ1-1,16,TRBV4-1,-,TGCGCCAGCAGCCACTTACGGGCTAGGGGGAGAACTGAAGCTTTCTTT,CASSHLRARGRTEAFF
TRBD1,TRBJ2-4,15,TRBV6-1,few,TGTGCCAGCATCTCCGGACAGGGGGCCAAAAACATTCAGTACTTC,CASISGQGAKNIQYF
-,TRBJ1-2,15,TRBV4-1,once,TGCGCCAGCAGCCTACGGGGGACGGACCTTAATGGCTACACCTTC,CASSLRGTDLNGYTF
-,TRBJ2-7,14,TRBV29-1,few,TGCAGCGTGGCAACCTTCAGGGATCCCTACGAGCAGTACTTC,CSVATFRDPYEQYF
-,TRBJ1-1,16,TRBV28,-,TGTGCCAGCACCGTTCGGGGGGGCGCTCGGACAACTGAAGCTTTCTTT,CASTVRGGARTTEAFF
TRBD2,TRBJ2-3,14,TRBV28,few,TGTGCCAGCAGGCTAGCGGGAGTAATAGATACGCAGTATTTT,CASRLAGVIDTQYF
-,TRBJ2-1,16,TRBV4-2,-,TGTGCCAGCAGCCAAGAGCCAGGGGCCCTAGGCCTTGAGCAGTTCTTC,CASSQEPGALGLEQFF
-,TRBJ1-2,14,TRBV5-1,-,TGCGCCAGCAGGGCTGCCTCTTCGACTCAGGGCTACACCTTC,CASRAASSTQGYTF
TRBD1,TRBJ2-2,13,TRBV2,-,TGTGCCAGCCGGACAGGGTGGAGCGGGGAGCTGTTTTTT,CASRTGWSGELFF
-,TRBJ2-7,14,TRBV7-2,-,TGTGCCAGCAGACCCCCTGGGAGAACGGGCGAGCAGTACTTC,CASRPPGRTGEQYF
TRBD2,TRBJ2-7,14,TRBV5-4,-,TGTGCCAGCAGCTTATCCCGCGGGGGTTACGAGCAGTACTTC,CASSLSRGGYEQYF
TRBD2,TRBJ2-3,17,TRBV9,-,TGTGCCAGCAGCGTAGGGGTAGCGGGAGATGGTATAGATACGCAGTATTTT,CASSVGVAGDGIDTQYF
-,TRBJ2-7,16,TRBV4-1,-,TGCGCCAGCAGCCGTCTACTAGCCGAGAGCTCCTACGAGCAGTACTTC,CASSRLLAESSYEQYF
-,TRBJ2-5,15,TRBV28,-,TGTGCCAGCAGTTTATTAGTGGGACTCCAAGAGACCCAGTACTTC,CASSLLVGLQETQYF
-,TRBJ2-7,11,TRBV20-1,few,TGCAGTGCCGCAACGGTCTACGAGCAGTACTTC,CSAATVYEQYF
TRBD1,TRBJ2-2,17,TRBV27,-,TGTGCCAGCAGATCCCTTGGGGGACAGGGGGCAGGCGGGGAGCTGTTTTTT,CASRSLGGQGAGGELFF
TRBD1,TRBJ2-1,18,TRBV29-1,few,TGCAGCGTCGTGGGGACAGGGGGAGCGGGAGGCGGGTACAATGAGCAGTTCTTC,CSVVGTGGAGGGYNEQFF
-,TRBJ1-2,13,TRBV2,-,TGTGCCAGCAGTCCCCCCGCTAACTATGGCTACACCTTC,CASSPPANYGYTF
TRBD2,TRBJ2-7,13,TRBV5-1,-,TGCGCCAGCAGCTTGAGAGCGGGGAACGAGCAGTACTTC,CASSLRAGNEQYF
-,TRBJ2-2,13,TRBV6-6,-,TGTGCCAGCAGCGATAGGGGAACCGGGGAGCTGTTTTTT,CASSDRGTGELFF
TRBD1,TRBJ1-5,19,TRBV27,-,TGTGCCAGCAGTTTATATTTACGCCGGACAGGGTATAGCAATCAGCCCCAGCATTTT,CASSLYLRRTGYSNQPQHF
-,TRBJ2-1,13,TRBV15,-,TGTGCCACCAGCAGTCGACAGTTCAATGAGCAGTTCTTC,CATSSRQFNEQFF
TRBD1,TRBJ1-2,14,TRBV5-5,-,TGTGCCAGCAGACCAGGACAGGGAATTTATGGCTACACCTTC,CASRPGQGIYGYTF
-,TRBJ2-5,15,TRBV6-6,-,TGTGCCAGCAGTTACGAGGGAGACCCCCAAGAGACCCAGTACTTC,CASSYEGDPQETQYF
TRBD2,TRBJ2-3,21,TRBV7-3,-,TGTGCCAGCAGCCGAGGAACAATTAGCGGGAGTTTCGGAGACGGCACAGATACGCAGTATTTT,CASSRGTISGSFGDGTDTQYF
-,TRBJ1-4,17,TRBV28,once,TGTGCCAGCAGTCAGCCGGGACACCCCCAGGGTAATGAAAAACTGTTTTTT,CASSQPGHPQGNEKLFF
TRBD2,TRBJ2-7,12,TRBV5-1,once,TGCGCCAGCAGCCCGGGGGGCTACGAGCAGTACTTC,CASSPGGYEQYF
-,TRBJ2-7,14,TRBV5-1,few,TGCGCCAGCAGCTTGACGGGAAGCTCCTACGAGCAGTACTTC,CASSLTGSSYEQYF
-,TRBJ2-7,14,TRBV7-7,few,TGTGCTAGCAGCCAAAATAGCGGCTCCTACGAGCAGTACTTC,CASSQNSGSYEQYF
-,TRBJ1-5,13,TRBV4-3,-,TGCGCCAGCAGCCAATATAAGGGGCAGCCCCAGCATTTT,CASSQYKGQPQHF
-,TRBJ1-4,14,TRBV7-9,-,TGTGCCAGCAGCCGGACAGCTCCTAATGAAAAACTGTTTTTT,CASSRTAPNEKLFF
TRBD2,TRBJ2-7,14,TRBV18,-,TGTGCCAGCTCCGGGGGGATCGCCAGCTACGAGCAGTACTTC,CASSGGIASYEQYF
TRBD1,TRBJ2-3,15,TRBV5-4,-,TGTGCCAGCAGCTACGGGACAGGGGTTGGAGATACGCAGTATTTT,CASSYGTGVGDTQYF